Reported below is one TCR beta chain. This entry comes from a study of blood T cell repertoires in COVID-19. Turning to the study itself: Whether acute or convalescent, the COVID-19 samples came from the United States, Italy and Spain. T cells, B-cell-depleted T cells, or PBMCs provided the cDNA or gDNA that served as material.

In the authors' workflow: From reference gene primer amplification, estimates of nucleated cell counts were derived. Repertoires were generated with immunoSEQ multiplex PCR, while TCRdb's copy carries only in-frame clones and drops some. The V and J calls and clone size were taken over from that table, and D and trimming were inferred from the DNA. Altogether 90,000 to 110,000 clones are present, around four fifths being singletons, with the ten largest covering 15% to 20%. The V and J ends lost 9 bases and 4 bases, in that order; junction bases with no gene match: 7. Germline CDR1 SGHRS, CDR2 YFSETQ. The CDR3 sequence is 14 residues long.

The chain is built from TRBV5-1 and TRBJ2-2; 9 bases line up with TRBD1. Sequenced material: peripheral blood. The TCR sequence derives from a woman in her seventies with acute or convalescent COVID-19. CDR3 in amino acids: CATKPGQGTGELFF. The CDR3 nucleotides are TGCGCCACAAAGCCGGGACAGGGCACCGGGGAGCTGTTTTTT.